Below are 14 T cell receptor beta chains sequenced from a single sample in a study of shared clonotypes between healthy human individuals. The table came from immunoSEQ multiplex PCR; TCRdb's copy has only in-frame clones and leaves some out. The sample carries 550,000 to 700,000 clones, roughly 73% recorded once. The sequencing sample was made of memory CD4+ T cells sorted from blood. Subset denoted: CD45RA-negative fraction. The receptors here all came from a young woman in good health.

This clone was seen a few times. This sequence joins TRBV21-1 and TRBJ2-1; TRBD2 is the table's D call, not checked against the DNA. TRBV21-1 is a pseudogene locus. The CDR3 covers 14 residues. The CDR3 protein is CASSLRGLHNEQFF. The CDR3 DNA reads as TGTGCCAGCAGCCTCAGAGGGCTCCACAATGAGCAGTTCTTC.

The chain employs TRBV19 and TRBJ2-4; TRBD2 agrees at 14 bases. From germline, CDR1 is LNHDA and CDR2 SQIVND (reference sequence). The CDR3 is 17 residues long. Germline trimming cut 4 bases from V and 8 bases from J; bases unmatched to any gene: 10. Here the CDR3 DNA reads TGTGCCAGTAGTAGTCATGGACTAGCGGGGGGTGCTGACATTCAGTACTTC. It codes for CASSSHGLAGGADIQYF.

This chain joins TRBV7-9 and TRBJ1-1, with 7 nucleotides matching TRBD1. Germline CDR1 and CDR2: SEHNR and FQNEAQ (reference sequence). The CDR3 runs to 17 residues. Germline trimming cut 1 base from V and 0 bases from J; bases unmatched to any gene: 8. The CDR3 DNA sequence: TGTGCCAGCAGCTTAGTCTGGGACAGTAAAATGAACACTGAAGCTTTCTTT. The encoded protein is CASSLVWDSKMNTEAFF.

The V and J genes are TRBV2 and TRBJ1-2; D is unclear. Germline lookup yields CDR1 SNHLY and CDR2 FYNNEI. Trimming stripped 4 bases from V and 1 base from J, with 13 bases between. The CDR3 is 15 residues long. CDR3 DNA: TGTGCCAGCAGTGCTGCCCGGCTTGGTAACTATGGCTACACCTTC. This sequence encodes CASSAARLGNYGYTF.

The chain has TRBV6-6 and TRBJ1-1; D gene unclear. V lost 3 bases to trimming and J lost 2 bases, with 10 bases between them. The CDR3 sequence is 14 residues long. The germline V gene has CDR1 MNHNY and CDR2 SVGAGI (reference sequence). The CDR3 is CASSYRGPNTEAFF. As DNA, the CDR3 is TGTGCCAGCAGTTATAGAGGGCCCAACACTGAAGCTTTCTTT.

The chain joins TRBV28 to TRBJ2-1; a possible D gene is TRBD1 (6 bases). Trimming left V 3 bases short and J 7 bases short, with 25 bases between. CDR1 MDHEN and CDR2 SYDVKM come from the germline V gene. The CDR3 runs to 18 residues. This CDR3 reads CASSFGGQQTGIRNEQFF. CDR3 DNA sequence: TGTGCCAGCAGTTTTGGAGGACAGCAAACGGGTATTCGGAATGAGCAGTTCTTC.

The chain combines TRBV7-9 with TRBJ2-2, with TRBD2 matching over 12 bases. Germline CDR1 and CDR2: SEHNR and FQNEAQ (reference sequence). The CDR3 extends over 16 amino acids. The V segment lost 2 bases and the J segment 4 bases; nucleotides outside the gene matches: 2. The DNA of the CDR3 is TGTGCCAGCAGCTTACTACTAGCGGGAGGCACCGGGGAGCTGTTTTTT. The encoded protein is CASSLLLAGGTGELFF.

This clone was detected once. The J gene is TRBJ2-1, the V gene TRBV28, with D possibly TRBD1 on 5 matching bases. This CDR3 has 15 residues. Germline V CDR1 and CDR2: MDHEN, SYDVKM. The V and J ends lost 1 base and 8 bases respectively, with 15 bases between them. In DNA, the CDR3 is TGTGCCAGCAGTTTATTTTCTGGGGCCCGACATGAGCAGTTCTTC. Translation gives CASSLFSGARHEQFF.

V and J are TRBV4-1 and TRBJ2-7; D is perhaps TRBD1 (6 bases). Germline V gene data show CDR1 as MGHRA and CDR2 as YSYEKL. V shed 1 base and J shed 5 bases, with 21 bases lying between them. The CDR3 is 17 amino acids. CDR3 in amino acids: CASSQGHRGRGIHEQYF. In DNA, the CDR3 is TGCGCCAGCAGCCAAGGCCACCGGGGCAGGGGTATACACGAGCAGTACTTC.

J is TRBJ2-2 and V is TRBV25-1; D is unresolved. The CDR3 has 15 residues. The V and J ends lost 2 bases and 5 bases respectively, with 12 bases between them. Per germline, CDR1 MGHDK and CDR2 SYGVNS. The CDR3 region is CASSEEGKGTGELFF. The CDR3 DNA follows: TGTGCCAGCAGTGAAGAAGGGAAAGGGACCGGGGAGCTGTTTTTT.

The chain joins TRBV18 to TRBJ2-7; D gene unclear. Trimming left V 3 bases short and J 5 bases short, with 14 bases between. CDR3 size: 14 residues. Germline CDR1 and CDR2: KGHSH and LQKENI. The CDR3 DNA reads TGTGCCAGCTCACCTGACTCCTTTGCGGACGAGCAGTACTTC. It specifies CASSPDSFADEQYF.

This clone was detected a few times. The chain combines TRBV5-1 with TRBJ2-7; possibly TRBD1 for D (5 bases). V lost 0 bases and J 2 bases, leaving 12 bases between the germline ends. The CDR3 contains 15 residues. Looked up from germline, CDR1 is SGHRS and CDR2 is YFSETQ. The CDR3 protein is CASSLGGPGTYEQYF. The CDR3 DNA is TGCGCCAGCAGCTTGGGGGGCCCAGGAACCTACGAGCAGTACTTC.

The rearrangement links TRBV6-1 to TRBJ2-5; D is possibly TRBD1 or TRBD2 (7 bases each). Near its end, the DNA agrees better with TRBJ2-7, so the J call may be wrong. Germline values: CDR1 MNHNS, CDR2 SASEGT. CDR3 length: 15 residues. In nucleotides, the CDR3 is TGTGCCAGCAGTGACAGGGGGGGAGGGGCCTACGAGCAGTACTTC. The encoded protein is CASSDRGGGAYEQYF.

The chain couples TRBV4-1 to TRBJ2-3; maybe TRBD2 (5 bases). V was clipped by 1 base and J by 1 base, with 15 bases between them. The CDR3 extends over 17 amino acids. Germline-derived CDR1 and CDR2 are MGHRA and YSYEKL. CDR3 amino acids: CASSQVLSGIGTDTQYF. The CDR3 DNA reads TGCGCCAGCAGCCAAGTTTTGTCGGGGATTGGCACAGATACGCAGTATTTT.